This TCR beta chain was recovered during a study of blood T cell repertoires in COVID-19. Study in general: COVID-19 samples, acute and convalescent, were from the United States, Italy and Spain. T cells, B-cell-depleted T cells, or PBMCs supplied cDNA or gDNA.

The repertoire was sequenced with immunoSEQ multiplex PCR; TCRdb's copy has only in-frame clones and lacks some. The table shows tens of thousands of clones, with approximately 88% occurring only once. Sequencing was carried out using peripheral blood. The receptor was derived from a woman in her 70s with acute or convalescent COVID-19.

The DNA for the CDR3 is TGTGCCAGCAGGTCGGGACAGGACCATTCACCCCTCCACTTT. Translating it yields CASRSGQDHSPLHF. The chain uses TRBV21-1 and TRBJ1-6; the table assigns TRBD1, which was not confirmed against the DNA. TRBV21-1 is a pseudogene locus. CDR3 length: 14 residues.